These 20 T cell receptor beta chains share one sample of origin, sequenced in a study of T-cell memory formation after mild COVID-19. TCRdb used MiXCR to reprocess the 5' RACE reads, holding one entry per CDR3 protein. The data show roughly 250,000 distinct CDR3 sequences, with roughly 17% seen just once and 22% held by the top ten. The sample was PBMCs or a T cell subset sorted from them (not recorded which). The source of these receptors is a man younger than 35 who had mild COVID-19 (a few samples of this study predate the infection). Cell type and time point are not known.

The chain is built from TRBV10-3 and TRBJ2-1; D gene ambiguous. This CDR3 has 14 residues. Germline CDR1 is ENHRY and CDR2 is SYGVKD. The V end lost 2 bases, the J end lost 6 bases, and 11 bases lay between the germline ends. Here the CDR3 reads CAISEGDNPNEQFF. DNA for the CDR3: TGTGCCATCAGTGAGGGTGACAATCCCAATGAGCAGTTCTTC.

This clonotype has a handful of counts. The chain links TRBV24-1 to TRBJ2-7; D unresolved. The CDR3 length is 11 residues. Looked up from germline, CDR1 is KGHDR and CDR2 is SFDVKD. The V and J ends lost 3 bases and 4 bases respectively, with 3 bases between them. This CDR3 is CATSDGYEQYF. The CDR3 DNA reads as TGTGCCACCAGTGATGGTTACGAGCAGTACTTC.

This clonotype was observed a handful of times. V usage is TRBV27 and J usage is TRBJ2-7; D remains ambiguous. V was trimmed by 2 bases and J by 4 bases, leaving 9 bases between them. The CDR3 length is 13 residues. Germline CDR1 and CDR2: MNHEY and SMNVEV (reference sequence). In nucleotides, the CDR3 is TGTGCCAGCAGTTTAGCGAGTCCTTACGAGCAGTACTTC. Encoded protein: CASSLASPYEQYF.

There are a few counts of this clonotype. This chain uses TRBV7-9 with TRBJ1-1; D gene uncertain. The CDR3 contains 13 residues. Germline V gene data show CDR1 as SEHNR and CDR2 as FQNEAQ (reference sequence). Trimming took off 8 bases at V and 0 bases at J, with 10 bases between the two ends. The CDR3 region has the DNA TGTGCCAGCGCAGGATTCATGAACACTGAAGCTTTCTTT. Its protein product is CASAGFMNTEAFF.

This chain joins TRBV7-2 and TRBJ2-1; 11 bases are a match to TRBD2. Germline V gene data show CDR1 as SGHTA and CDR2 as FQGNSA. The CDR3 totals 19 residues. J gave up 0 bases and V 3 bases, and 10 bases lay outside the gene matches. CDR3 sequence reads: CASSFGVTSGVGSYNEQFF. The CDR3 coding sequence is TGTGCCAGCAGCTTTGGAGTGACTAGCGGGGTCGGCTCCTACAATGAGCAGTTCTTC. Together with reference TRBV7-2 and TRBJ2-1, the CDR3 gives the full variable domain: GAGVSQSPSNKVTEKGKDVELRCDPISGHTALYWYRQSLGQGLEFLIYFQGNSAPDKSGLPSDRFSAERTGGSVSTLTIQRTQQEDSAVYLCASSFGVTSGVGSYNEQFFGPGTRLTVL.

This clonotype was found a few times. This rearrangement joins TRBV4-3 to TRBJ1-5, with TRBD1 as a possible D gene (5 bases). The CDR3 covers 20 residues. Germline V gene data show CDR1 as LGHNA and CDR2 as YSLEER. Trimming cost V 3 bases and J 7 bases, with 31 bases left between them. CDR3 coding DNA: TGCGCCAGCAGCCAGCTAAACCGGGGCCAGTTCCTAAAACTTGACCAGCCCCAGCATTTT. This codes for CASSQLNRGQFLKLDQPQHF.

In this sample, this clonotype turned up a few times. J is TRBJ2-1 and V is TRBV27; perhaps TRBD1 as D (6 bases). V lost 2 bases, J lost 8 bases, and 13 bases lay in between. Germline-derived CDR1 and CDR2 are MNHEY and SMNVEV (reference sequence). This CDR3 spans 14 amino acids. The CDR3 sequence: CASSLRDTGDEQFF. The CDR3 nucleotides read TGTGCCAGCAGTTTAAGGGACACTGGGGATGAGCAGTTCTTC.

The gene calls are TRBV4-1 and TRBJ2-7; TRBD1 is a possible D gene (7 bases). The germline V gene encodes CDR1 MGHRA and CDR2 YSYEKL. The CDR3 consists of 17 residues. The V end lost 4 bases, the J end lost 4 bases, and 23 bases lay between the germline ends. This chain's CDR3 is CASSRILTRQGSYEQYF. For the CDR3, the DNA is TGCGCCAGCAGCCGAATCCTGACTAGACAGGGTAGTTACGAGCAGTACTTC.

The rearrangement uses TRBV7-9 and TRBJ2-3; 8 bases are a match to TRBD2. Trimming cost V 1 base and J 5 bases; bases outside gene matches: 5. The CDR3 contains 15 residues. Germline V CDR1 and CDR2: SEHNR, FQNEAQ (reference sequence). The CDR3 region has the DNA TGTGCCAGCAGCTTAGTCCGGCTAGCGGGAGATACGCAGTATTTT. It specifies CASSLVRLAGDTQYF.

This clonotype appeared a few times. This chain joins TRBV4-3 and TRBJ2-1, with D tentatively TRBD2 (7 bases). Between the trimmed V and J ends, which lost 3 bases and 7 bases, there was a span of 16 bases. Germline V CDR1 and CDR2: LGHNA, YSLEER. The CDR3 is 15 residues long. The CDR3 reads CASSHVGGPQNEQFF. For the CDR3, the DNA is TGCGCCAGCAGCCACGTCGGGGGGCCACAAAATGAGCAGTTCTTC.

This clonotype has more than one count but fewer than ten. This chain uses TRBV20-1 with TRBJ2-7, with 8 bases lining up with TRBD1. Germline values: CDR1 DFQATT, CDR2 SNEGSKA (reference sequence). CDR3 size: 13 residues. The junction had 7 bases not matched to a gene; V was cut back by 5 bases and J by 4 bases. The CDR3 is CSAGTGGSYEQYF. The CDR3 DNA sequence: TGCAGTGCTGGAACAGGGGGGTCTTACGAGCAGTACTTC.

This chain uses TRBV7-9 with TRBJ1-2; 8 bases are a match to TRBD1. Per germline, CDR1 SEHNR and CDR2 FQNEAQ (reference sequence). The CDR3 sequence is 16 residues long. The V and J ends lost 5 bases and 7 bases, in that order; junction bases with no gene match: 15. The CDR3 loop reads CASSRGTGDISLGYTF. The CDR3 DNA reads TGTGCCAGCAGCCGAGGGACAGGCGATATCTCACTTGGCTACACCTTC.

J is TRBJ2-4 and V is TRBV5-6, with D possibly TRBD1 on 6 matching bases. This CDR3 is 13 amino acids long. Trimming removed 4 bases from V and 6 bases from J, with 11 bases in between. Germline V gene data show CDR1 as SGHDT and CDR2 as YYEEEE. The CDR3 sequence is CASSQQGANIQYF. The CDR3 DNA sequence: TGTGCCAGCAGCCAACAGGGAGCAAACATTCAGTACTTC.

This clonotype occurred many times. V gene TRBV15 combines with J gene TRBJ2-4; 9 bases are a match to TRBD2. The junction had 6 bases not matched to a gene; V was cut back by 0 bases and J by 3 bases. CDR1 and CDR2 (germline): LNHNV, YYDKDF (reference sequence). The CDR3 consists of 17 residues. CDR3 sequence reads: CATSRDRSGGVKNIQYF. The CDR3 coding sequence is TGTGCCACCAGCAGAGACCGTAGCGGGGGTGTCAAAAACATTCAGTACTTC.

This clonotype was observed a few times. The CDR3, as DNA: TGTGCCAGCAGCCTCCTGGGCAGGGAGGCTGGCTACACCTTC. Its translation is CASSLLGREAGYTF. The rearrangement uses TRBV7-2 and TRBJ1-2; TRBD1 might be the D (5 bases). Germline-derived CDR1 and CDR2 are SGHTA and FQGNSA. V lost 5 bases and J lost 7, with 17 bases in between. This CDR3 region has 14 residues.

The chain links TRBV29-1 to TRBJ2-5; 8 bases are a match to TRBD1. J gave up 5 bases and V 4 bases, and 6 bases lay outside the gene matches. Germline V gene data show CDR1 as SQVTM and CDR2 as ANQGSEA. CDR3 length: 13 amino acids. Here the CDR3 reads CSVVQGAGETQYF. The CDR3 DNA reads as TGCAGCGTTGTTCAGGGGGCGGGGGAGACCCAGTACTTC.

The V and J genes are TRBV19 and TRBJ2-1; D is ambiguous. Germline V gene data show CDR1 as LNHDA and CDR2 as SQIVND (reference sequence). Between the trimmed V and J ends, which lost 3 bases and 7 bases, there was a span of 4 bases. The CDR3 has 11 residues. CDR3 coding DNA: TGTGCCAGTAGTATCTTTAATGAGCAGTTCTTC. This codes for CASSIFNEQFF.

This clonotype was seen a handful of times. V usage is TRBV7-9 and J usage is TRBJ2-4; unclear D gene. The V gene's germline CDR1 is SEHNR and CDR2 FQNEAQ (reference sequence). The CDR3 length is 16 residues. Trimming removed 1 base at V and 4 bases at J, with 14 bases between. CDR3 nucleotide sequence: TGTGCCAGCAGCTTAGTCTCCGGGTGGGCAAAAAACATTCAGTACTTC. Its protein product is CASSLVSGWAKNIQYF.

CDR3 loop: CASSLMGMESGANVLTF. CDR3 coding DNA: TGCGCCAGCAGCCTTATGGGTATGGAGTCTGGGGCCAACGTCCTGACTTTC. The chain is built from TRBV4-1 and TRBJ2-6; D gene uncertain. Per the germline V gene, CDR1 is MGHRA and CDR2 is YSYEKL. Trimming stripped 4 bases from V and 1 base from J, with 14 bases between. CDR3 length: 17 amino acids.

This chain joins TRBV19 and TRBJ2-7; no clear D gene. Germline CDR1 LNHDA, CDR2 SQIVND (reference sequence). The CDR3 covers 10 residues. V shed 6 bases and J shed 3 bases, with 3 bases lying between them. The chain's CDR3 is CASSVYEQYV. The CDR3 bases are TGTGCCAGTAGCGTCTACGAGCAGTACGTC.